This T cell receptor (beta chain) was documented in a study of T cells after yellow fever vaccination. Study-wide points: FACS-sorted repertoires could contain abundant clonotypes contaminating from the bulk population. Although the secondary response was weaker, it peaked faster, at day 5 versus 15.

For TCR, cDNA came from 5'RACE template switching, which added a universal primer site and UMIs. TCRdb reprocessed the 5' RACE reads with MiXCR, giving one entry per CDR3 protein. The repertoire consists of more than 95,000 distinct CDR3 sequences, with around 9.8% occurring once and the leading ten covering 40%. Worth noting for this clonotype: Its target is not known.

The junction had 5 bases not matched to a gene; V was cut back by 4 bases and J by 7 bases. The CDR3 spans 14 residues. Germline V gives CDR1 MNHEY, CDR2 SVGAGI. Material: CD8+ T cells sorted from PBMCs, obtained on the day of the yellow fever booster vaccination. This chain links TRBV6-5 with TRBJ1-4; 8 nucleotides agree with TRBD1. The sequence was collected from a man between 18 and 29 years old who received the YFV17D yellow fever vaccine. CDR3 protein: CASSLSGGSEKLFF. CDR3 nucleotide sequence: TGTGCCAGCAGTTTGTCAGGGGGCTCTGAAAAACTGTTTTTT.